These 16 T cell receptor beta chains were all obtained from the same sample, sequenced in a study of blood T cell repertoires in COVID-19. Produced via immunoSEQ multiplex PCR; TCRdb's table is partial and in-frame only. The sample shows fewer than 200,000 clones, less than 85% of them seen only once. Sequenced: peripheral blood. Every receptor here comes from a woman older than 75 with acute or convalescent COVID-19.

The chain has TRBV4-3 and TRBJ2-5, with 8 bases fitting TRBD2. This CDR3 comprises 14 residues. From germline, CDR1 is LGHNA and CDR2 YSLEER. V gave up 4 bases and J gave up 2 bases; unmatched junction bases: 3. The CDR3, as DNA: TGCGCCAGCAGCCTACGACTAGCGCAAGAGACCCAGTACTTC. Residues: CASSLRLAQETQYF.

The V gene is TRBV4-3, the J gene TRBJ2-6, with 8 bases matching TRBD1. Per the germline V gene, CDR1 is LGHNA and CDR2 is YSLEER. This CDR3 is 19 amino acids long. The ends lost 0 bases at V and 0 bases at J; junction bases unmatched: 7. The DNA of the CDR3 is TGCGCCAGCAGCCAAGAAACGACAGGGGCGGCCTCTGGGGCCAACGTCCTGACTTTC. Protein product: CASSQETTGAASGANVLTF.

The V gene is TRBV6-6, the J gene TRBJ1-5, with D uncertain. CDR1 is MNHNY and CDR2 is SVGAGI in the germline V gene (reference sequence). The CDR3 covers 12 residues. With 0 bases removed from V and 7 bases from J, the gap between germline ends came to 4 bases. The CDR3 here is CASSYSMQPQHF. The DNA of the CDR3 is TGTGCCAGCAGTTACTCTATGCAGCCCCAGCATTTT.

The chain is built from TRBV19 and TRBJ1-5; D may be TRBD1 (6 bases). With 5 bases removed from V and 1 base from J, the gap between germline ends came to 9 bases. The CDR3 is 14 amino acids. Germline loops: CDR1 LNHDA, CDR2 SQIVND (reference sequence). CDR3: CASSGGASNQPQHF. In DNA form, the CDR3 reads TGTGCCAGTAGTGGGGGGGCGAGCAATCAGCCCCAGCATTTT.

This chain joins TRBV3-1 (or the pseudogene TRBV3-2) and TRBJ2-5; TRBD1 matches at 9 bases. Germline values: CDR1 LGHDT, CDR2 YNNKEL (reference sequence). CDR3 length: 16 amino acids. With V trimmed by 2 bases and J by 2 bases, 6 bases remained unmatched. The DNA for the CDR3 is TGTGCCAGCAGCCAACCTGGACAGGGGAAGCAAGAGACCCAGTACTTC. This gives the protein CASSQPGQGKQETQYF.

This chain joins TRBV6-1 and TRBJ2-7; the D gene is possibly TRBD1 (5 bases). The CDR3 loop spans 15 amino acids. V was shortened by 1 base and J by 3 bases, with 13 bases between the two germline ends. Germline V lookup: CDR1 MNHNS, CDR2 SASEGT. The CDR3, as DNA: TGTGCCAGCAGTGAAGAGTCAGGGAAGAACTACGAGCAGTACTTC. Translated: CASSEESGKNYEQYF.

V is TRBV28 and J is TRBJ2-7; 7 positions match TRBD1. Trimming removed 7 bases from V and 5 bases from J; junction bases left unmatched: 8. CDR3 length equals 13 residues. Germline V gene data show CDR1 as MDHEN and CDR2 as SYDVKM. CDR3 loop: CASTGADRDEQYF. The CDR3 DNA follows: TGTGCCAGCACTGGGGCCGACAGGGACGAGCAGTACTTC.

The CDR3 loop reads CASSQAGQGRMGYTF. The CDR3 DNA is TGTGCCAGCAGCCAAGCGGGACAGGGGCGGATGGGCTACACCTTC. The genes are TRBV3-1 (or the pseudogene TRBV3-2) and TRBJ1-2, with TRBD1 matching over 10 bases. The V and J ends lost 1 base and 8 bases, in that order; junction bases with no gene match: 7. The CDR3 extends over 15 amino acids. Germline V gene data show CDR1 as LGHDT and CDR2 as YNNKEL (reference sequence).

The chain is built from TRBV29-1 and TRBJ1-3; unclear D gene. The germline V gene encodes CDR1 SQVTM and CDR2 ANQGSEA. There are 14 residues in the CDR3. V dropped 4 bases and J dropped 0 bases, with 10 bases sitting between them. CDR3 sequence: CSVAWSYSGNTIYF. The CDR3 region has the DNA TGCAGCGTTGCTTGGAGTTACTCTGGAAACACCATATATTTT.

The V call is TRBV5-1, the J call TRBJ1-2, with 10 bases aligning to TRBD1. Germline assignment: CDR1 SGHRS and CDR2 YFSETQ. The CDR3 is made up of 15 amino acids. V lost 5 bases to trimming and J lost 10 bases; unmatched junction nucleotides: 14. DNA for the CDR3: TGCGCCAGCAGTACGCAGGAGGGACAGGGGATCGCCTACACCTTC. Protein: CASSTQEGQGIAYTF.

V is TRBV20-1 and J is TRBJ2-3; 8 bases fit TRBD2. V trimming: 3 bases; J trimming: 1 base; junction bases outside the gene matches: 3. This CDR3 has 14 amino acids. Germline values: CDR1 DFQATT, CDR2 SNEGSKA (reference sequence). The CDR3 bases are TGCAGTGCTAGTCCAGCGGGAGGCACAGATACGCAGTATTTT. This encodes CSASPAGGTDTQYF.

J is TRBJ2-5 and V is TRBV11-2; possibly TRBD1 for D (6 bases). Deletions cut 0 bases from V and 1 base from J, with 15 bases between. The CDR3 is 17 residues long. CDR1 and CDR2 from the germline V gene are SGHAT and FQNNGV. The CDR3 region is CASSLDTGYGLQETQYF. CDR3 bases: TGTGCCAGCAGCTTAGATACAGGGTATGGTCTCCAAGAGACCCAGTACTTC.

J is TRBJ2-3 and V is TRBV10-1; 10 bases agree with TRBD2. Germline CDR1 WNHNN, CDR2 SYGVQD (reference sequence). The CDR3 extends over 15 amino acids. Trimming took 6 bases from V and 8 from J; bases not matched to a gene: 11. The CDR3 reads CASSLTGTSVGTQYF. CDR3 bases: TGCGCCAGCAGCCTGACCGGGACTAGCGTGGGTACGCAGTATTTT.

The chain has TRBV28 and TRBJ1-5; D gene unclear. This CDR3 contains 16 residues. Per germline, CDR1 MDHEN and CDR2 SYDVKM. Trimming cost V 5 bases and J 3 bases, with 17 bases left between them. The CDR3 reads CASSQVGRGYNQPQHF. Written as DNA, the CDR3 is TGTGCCAGCAGTCAAGTAGGTCGAGGTTACAATCAGCCCCAGCATTTT.

The chain is built from TRBV18 and TRBJ2-1; D remains unclear. The germline CDR1 and CDR2 sequences are KGHSH and LQKENI. V lost 2 bases and J 10 bases, leaving 9 bases between the germline ends. The CDR3 totals 12 residues. As DNA, the CDR3 is TGTGCCAGCTCACCAGTCATCGAGGAGCAGTTCTTC. It is translated as CASSPVIEEQFF.

The gene calls are TRBV6-5 and TRBJ1-1; a weak D match, TRBD1 (5 bases). This CDR3 comprises 15 residues. Trimming cost V 4 bases and J 0 bases, with 12 bases left between them. In germline, CDR1 is MNHEY, CDR2 SVGAGI. CDR3 sequence reads: CASSWTSSMNTEAFF. In nucleotides, the CDR3 is TGTGCCAGCAGTTGGACAAGTAGTATGAACACTGAAGCTTTCTTT.